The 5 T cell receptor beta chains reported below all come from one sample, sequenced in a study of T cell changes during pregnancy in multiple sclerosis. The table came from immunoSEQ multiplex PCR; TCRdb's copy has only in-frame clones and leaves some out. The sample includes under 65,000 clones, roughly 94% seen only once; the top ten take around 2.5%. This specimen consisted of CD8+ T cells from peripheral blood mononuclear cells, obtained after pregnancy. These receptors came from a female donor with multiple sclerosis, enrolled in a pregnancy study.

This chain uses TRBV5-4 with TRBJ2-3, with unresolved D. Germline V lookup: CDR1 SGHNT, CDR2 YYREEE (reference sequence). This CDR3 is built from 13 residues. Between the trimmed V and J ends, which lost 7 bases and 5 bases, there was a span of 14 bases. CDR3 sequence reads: CASAMNPGDTQYF. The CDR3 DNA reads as TGTGCCAGCGCGATGAATCCGGGAGATACGCAGTATTTT.

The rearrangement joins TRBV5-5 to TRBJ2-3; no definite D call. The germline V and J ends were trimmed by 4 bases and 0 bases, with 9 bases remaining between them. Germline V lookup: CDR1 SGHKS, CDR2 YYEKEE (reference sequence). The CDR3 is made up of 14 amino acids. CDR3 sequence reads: CASSQFSSTDTQYF. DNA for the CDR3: TGTGCCAGCAGCCAGTTCTCTAGCACAGATACGCAGTATTTT.

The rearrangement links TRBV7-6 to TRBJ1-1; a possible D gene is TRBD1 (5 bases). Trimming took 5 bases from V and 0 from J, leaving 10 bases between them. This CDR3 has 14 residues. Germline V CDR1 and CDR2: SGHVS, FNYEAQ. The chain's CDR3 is CASSTTDLNTEAFF. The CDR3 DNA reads TGTGCCAGCAGCACGACAGACCTGAACACTGAAGCTTTCTTT.

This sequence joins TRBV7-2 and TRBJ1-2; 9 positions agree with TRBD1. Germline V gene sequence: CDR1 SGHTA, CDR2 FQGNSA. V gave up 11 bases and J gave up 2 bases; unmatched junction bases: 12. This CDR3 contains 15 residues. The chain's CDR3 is CALDRGILGNYGYTF. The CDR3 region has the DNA TGTGCCCTGGACAGGGGCATCCTCGGCAACTATGGCTACACCTTC.

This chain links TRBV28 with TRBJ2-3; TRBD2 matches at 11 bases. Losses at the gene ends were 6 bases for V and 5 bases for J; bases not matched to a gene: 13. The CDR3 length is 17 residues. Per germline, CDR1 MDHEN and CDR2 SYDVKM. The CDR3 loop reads CASSQTSGRKLLDTQYF. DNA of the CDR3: TGTGCCAGCAGCCAAACTAGCGGGAGAAAACTCTTAGATACGCAGTATTTT.